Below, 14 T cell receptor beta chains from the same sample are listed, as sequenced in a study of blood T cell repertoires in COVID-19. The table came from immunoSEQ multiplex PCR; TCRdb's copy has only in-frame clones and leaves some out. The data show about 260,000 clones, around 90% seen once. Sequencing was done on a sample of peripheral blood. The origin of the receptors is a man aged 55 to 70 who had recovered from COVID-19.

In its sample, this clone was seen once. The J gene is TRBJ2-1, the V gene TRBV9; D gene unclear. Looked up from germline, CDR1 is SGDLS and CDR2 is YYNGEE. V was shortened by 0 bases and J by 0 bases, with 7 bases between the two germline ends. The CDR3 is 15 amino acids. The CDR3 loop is CASSVEWSSYNEQFF. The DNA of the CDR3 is TGTGCCAGCAGCGTAGAATGGAGCTCCTACAATGAGCAGTTCTTC.

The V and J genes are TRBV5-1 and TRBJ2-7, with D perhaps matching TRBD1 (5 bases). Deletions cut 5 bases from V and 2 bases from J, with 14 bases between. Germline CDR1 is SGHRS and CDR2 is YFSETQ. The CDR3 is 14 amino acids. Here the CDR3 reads CASRFAGMTYEQYF. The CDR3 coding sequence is TGCGCCAGCAGGTTCGCAGGGATGACCTACGAGCAGTACTTC.

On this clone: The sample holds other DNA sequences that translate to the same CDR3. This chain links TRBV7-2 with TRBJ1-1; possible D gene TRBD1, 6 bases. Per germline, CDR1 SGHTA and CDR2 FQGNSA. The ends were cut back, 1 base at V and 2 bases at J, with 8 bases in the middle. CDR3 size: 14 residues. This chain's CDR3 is CASSLDRVNTEAFF. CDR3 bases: TGTGCCAGCAGCTTAGACAGGGTCAACACTGAAGCTTTCTTT.

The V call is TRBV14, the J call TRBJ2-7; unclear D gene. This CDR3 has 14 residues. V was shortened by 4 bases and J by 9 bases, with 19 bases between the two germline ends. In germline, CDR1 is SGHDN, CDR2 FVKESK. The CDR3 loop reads CASSPSPNARGQYF. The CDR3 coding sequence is TGTGCCAGCAGCCCGAGTCCGAACGCTCGTGGGCAGTACTTC.

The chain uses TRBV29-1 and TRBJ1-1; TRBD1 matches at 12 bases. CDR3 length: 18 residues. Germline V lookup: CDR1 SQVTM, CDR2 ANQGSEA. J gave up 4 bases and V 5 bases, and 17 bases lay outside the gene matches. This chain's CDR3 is CSVLRPLRDRGLGTEAFF. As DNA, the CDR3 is TGCAGCGTTCTGCGGCCCCTCCGGGACAGGGGGCTTGGCACTGAAGCTTTCTTT.

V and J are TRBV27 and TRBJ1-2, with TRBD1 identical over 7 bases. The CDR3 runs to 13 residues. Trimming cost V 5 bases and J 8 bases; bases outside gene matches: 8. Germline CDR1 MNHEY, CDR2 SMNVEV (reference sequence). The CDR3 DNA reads TGTGCCAGCAGTGTCACAGGGGTAGAAGGCTACACCTTC. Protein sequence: CASSVTGVEGYTF.

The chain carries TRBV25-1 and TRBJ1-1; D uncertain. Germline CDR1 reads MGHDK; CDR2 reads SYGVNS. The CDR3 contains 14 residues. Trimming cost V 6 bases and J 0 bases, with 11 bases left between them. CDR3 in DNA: TGTGCCAGCAGGCGTGTCGGGATGAACACTGAAGCTTTCTTT. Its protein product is CASRRVGMNTEAFF.

CDR3 DNA: TGTGCCAGCACCCAAAGGGCGGGGGGGCAGACAGATACGCAGTATTTT. This sequence encodes CASTQRAGGQTDTQYF. V is TRBV25-1 and J is TRBJ2-3, with TRBD2 matching over 9 bases. V was clipped by 7 bases and J by 3 bases; unmatched bases: 11. The CDR3 length is 16 residues. From germline, CDR1 is MGHDK and CDR2 SYGVNS.

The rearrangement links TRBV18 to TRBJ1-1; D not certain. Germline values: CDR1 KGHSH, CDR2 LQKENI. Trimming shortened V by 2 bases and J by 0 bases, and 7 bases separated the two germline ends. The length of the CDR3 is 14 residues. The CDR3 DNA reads TGTGCCAGCTCACCAGGGCACCTGAACACTGAAGCTTTCTTT. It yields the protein CASSPGHLNTEAFF.

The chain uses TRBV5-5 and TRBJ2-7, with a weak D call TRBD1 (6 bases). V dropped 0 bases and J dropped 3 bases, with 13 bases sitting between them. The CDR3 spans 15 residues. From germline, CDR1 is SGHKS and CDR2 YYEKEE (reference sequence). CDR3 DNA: TGTGCCAGCAGCTTGGAGCAGGGACATTACTACGAGCAGTACTTC. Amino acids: CASSLEQGHYYEQYF.

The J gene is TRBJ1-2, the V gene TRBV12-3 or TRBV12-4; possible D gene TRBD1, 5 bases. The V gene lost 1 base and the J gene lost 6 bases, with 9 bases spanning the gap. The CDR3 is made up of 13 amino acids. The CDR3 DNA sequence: TGTGCCAGCAGTTTAGTAGGGGCTCATGGCTACACCTTC. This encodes CASSLVGAHGYTF.

The CDR3 DNA reads as TGTGCCTGGAGGGGGACTCCCGGAACCCTCGGAGGTGGAAACACCATATATTTT. It translates to CAWRGTPGTLGGGNTIYF. V usage is TRBV30 and J usage is TRBJ1-3; maybe TRBD1 (5 bases). The CDR3 covers 18 residues. Trimming took 3 bases from V and 3 from J, leaving 24 bases between them. Germline values: CDR1 GTSNPN, CDR2 SVGIG (reference sequence). The full variable domain, with the rest looked up from reference TRBV30 and TRBJ1-3, is SQTIHQWPATLVQPVGSPLSLECTVEGTSNPNLYWYRQAAGRGLQLLFYSVGIGQISSEVPQNLSASRPQDRQFILSSKKLLLSDSGFYLCAWRGTPGTLGGGNTIYFGEGSWLTVV.

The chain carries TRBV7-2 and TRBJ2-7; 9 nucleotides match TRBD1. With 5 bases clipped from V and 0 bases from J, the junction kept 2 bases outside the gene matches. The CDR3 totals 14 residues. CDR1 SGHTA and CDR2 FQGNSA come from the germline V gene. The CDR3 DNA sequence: TGTGCCAGCAGCCAGGACAGGGGCTCCTACGAGCAGTACTTC. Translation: CASSQDRGSYEQYF.

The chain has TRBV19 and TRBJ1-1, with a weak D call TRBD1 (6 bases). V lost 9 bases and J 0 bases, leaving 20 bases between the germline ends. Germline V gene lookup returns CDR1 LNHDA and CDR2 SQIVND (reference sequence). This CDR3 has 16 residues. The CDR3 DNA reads TGTGCCAGCGGCTTCAGGGGCTCTAGGGTGAACACTGAAGCTTTCTTT. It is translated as CASGFRGSRVNTEAFF.